This T cell receptor (beta chain) was sequenced during a study of a mutant IDH1 vaccine in newly diagnosed glioma. Study summary: Patients began vaccination 4-6 weeks after radiotherapy alone, or with temozolomide cycles. Pretreatment consisted of radiotherapy, temozolomide, or both, with most receiving both. The week-35 safety follow-up was V12, and the week-47 study end was V13. Study results and caveats: Of the patients, 93.3% had vaccine-induced immune responses.

As to time point: week 35, safety follow-up. Each dose of the vaccine consisted of 300 ug of mutant IDH1 20-mer peptide, with topical imiquimod. Clones were read by immunoSEQ multiplex PCR, and TCRdb kept only the in-frame ones, dropping some. Seen here are roughly 54,000 clones, around four fifths observed once, and the top ten hold approximately 4.5%. As concerns this clone: Its antigen is unidentified.

Trimming took off 0 bases at V and 6 bases at J, with 13 bases between the two ends. In germline, CDR1 is SGDLS, CDR2 YYNGEE. The CDR3 is 15 amino acids. The TCR comes from a woman younger than 30 with glioma. The material was PBMCs, obtained from a glioma patient whose treatment included an IDH1 peptide vaccine. This rearrangement joins TRBV9 to TRBJ2-1; maybe TRBD2 (5 bases). The DNA for the CDR3 is TGTGCCAGCAGCGTAGAGGGCGGGTTGGGCAATGAGCAGTTCTTC. Residues: CASSVEGGLGNEQFF.